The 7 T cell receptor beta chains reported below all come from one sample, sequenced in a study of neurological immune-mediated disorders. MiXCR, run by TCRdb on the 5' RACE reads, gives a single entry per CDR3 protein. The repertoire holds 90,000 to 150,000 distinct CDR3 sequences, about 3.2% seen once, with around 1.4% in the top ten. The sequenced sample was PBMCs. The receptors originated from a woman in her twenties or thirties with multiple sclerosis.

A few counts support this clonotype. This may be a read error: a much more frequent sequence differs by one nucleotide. The CDR3 nucleotides read TGCAGCGTGGGTACGAAACCTACTCCTAACTATGGCTACACCTTC. This sequence encodes CSVGTKPTPNYGYTF. The rearrangement links TRBV29-1 to TRBJ1-2, with D uncertain. V lost 6 bases, J lost 0 bases, and 17 bases lay in between. CDR1 and CDR2 (germline): SQVTM, ANQGSEA. This CDR3 is built from 15 residues.

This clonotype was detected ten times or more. The CDR3 is CASSTREMNTEAFF. The CDR3, as DNA: TGTGCCAGCAGTACAAGGGAAATGAACACTGAAGCTTTCTTT. This chain links TRBV6-6 with TRBJ1-1; no reliable D call. The ends were cut back, 5 bases at V and 0 bases at J, with 10 bases in the middle. Germline assignment: CDR1 MNHNY and CDR2 SVGAGI (reference sequence). CDR3 size: 14 residues.

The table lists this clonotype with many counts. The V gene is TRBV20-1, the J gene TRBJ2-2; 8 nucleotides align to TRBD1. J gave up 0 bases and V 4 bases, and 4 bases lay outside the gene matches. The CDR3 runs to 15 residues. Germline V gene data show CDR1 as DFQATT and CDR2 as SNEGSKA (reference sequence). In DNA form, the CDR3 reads TGCAGTGCTATGCGGACAGGGACGAACACCGGGGAGCTGTTTTTT. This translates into CSAMRTGTNTGELFF.

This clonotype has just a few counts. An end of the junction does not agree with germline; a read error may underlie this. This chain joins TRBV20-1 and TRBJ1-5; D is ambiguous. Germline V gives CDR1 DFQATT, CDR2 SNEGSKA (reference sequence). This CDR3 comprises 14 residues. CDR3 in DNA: TGCAGTGCTAGCCCCGCCCTGGGGAGGCAGCCCCAGAATTTT. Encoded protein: CSASPALGRQPQNF.

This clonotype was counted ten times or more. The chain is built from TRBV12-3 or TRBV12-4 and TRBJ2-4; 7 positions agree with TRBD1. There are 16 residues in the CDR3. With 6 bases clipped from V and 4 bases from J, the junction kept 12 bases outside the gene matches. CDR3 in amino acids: CASRPTSPGQKNIQYF. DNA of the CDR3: TGTGCCAGCAGACCTACTTCACCGGGACAGAAAAACATTCAGTACTTC.

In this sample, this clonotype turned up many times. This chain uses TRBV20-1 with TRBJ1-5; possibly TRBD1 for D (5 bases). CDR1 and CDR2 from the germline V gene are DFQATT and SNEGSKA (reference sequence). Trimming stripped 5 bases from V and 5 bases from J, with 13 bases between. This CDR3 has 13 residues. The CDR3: CSAGGGSYQPQHF. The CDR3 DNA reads TGCAGTGCTGGGGGGGGAAGTTATCAGCCCCAGCATTTT.

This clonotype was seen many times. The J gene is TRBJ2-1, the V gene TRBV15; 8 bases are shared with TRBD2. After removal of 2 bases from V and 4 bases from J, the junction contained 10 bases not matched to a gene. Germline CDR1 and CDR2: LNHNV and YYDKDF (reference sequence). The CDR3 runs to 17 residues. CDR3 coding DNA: TGTGCCACCAGCAGAACCCTCCGGGAGGGACCGTACAATGAGCAGTTCTTC. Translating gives CATSRTLREGPYNEQFF.